This T cell receptor (beta chain) was identified in a study of beta chain features in type 1 diabetes. The wider study: Over 85,000,000 sorted cells were examined across all samples. The study, taken as a whole, reports: Sequencing of cDNA might inflate the share of cells that strongly express TCR. VDJ junctions from type 1 diabetes patients carried fewer insertions and larger deletions.

Purities over 95% were achieved in all sorted populations. The CDR3 consists of 16 residues. Germline values: CDR1 SGHRS, CDR2 YFSETQ. With 4 bases removed from V and 0 bases from J, the gap between germline ends came to 14 bases. The entirety of the isolated RNA underwent reverse transcription, so expressed TCRB transcripts were sequenced. TCRdb's copy holds only in-frame clones and misses some; the assay was immunoSEQ multiplex PCR. The sample lists 350,000 to 400,000 clones, around 16% occurring once. This clone was detected a few times. Its antigen remains unidentified. This chain uses TRBV5-1 with TRBJ2-4; tentative D call: TRBD2 (6 bases). Sequencing was done on a sample of naive CD4+ T cells from blood. This TCR came from a woman between 18 and 29 years old in good health. This CDR3 is CASSPEAGGAKNIQYF. The CDR3 DNA reads TGCGCCAGCAGCCCGGAAGCGGGTGGAGCCAAAAACATTCAGTACTTC.